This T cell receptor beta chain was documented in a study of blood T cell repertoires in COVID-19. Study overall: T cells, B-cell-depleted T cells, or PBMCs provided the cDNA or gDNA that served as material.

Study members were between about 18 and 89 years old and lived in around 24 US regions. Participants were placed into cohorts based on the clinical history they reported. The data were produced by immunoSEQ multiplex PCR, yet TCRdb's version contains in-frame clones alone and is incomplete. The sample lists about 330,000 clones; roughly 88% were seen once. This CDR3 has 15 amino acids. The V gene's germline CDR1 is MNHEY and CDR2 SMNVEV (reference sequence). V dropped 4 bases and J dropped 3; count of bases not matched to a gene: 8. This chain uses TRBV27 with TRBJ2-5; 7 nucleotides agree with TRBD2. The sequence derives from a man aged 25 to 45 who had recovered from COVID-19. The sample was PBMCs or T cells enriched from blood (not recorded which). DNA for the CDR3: TGTGCCAGCAGTTCCGCGGGGGAGAGGGAAGAGACCCAGTACTTC. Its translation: CASSSAGEREETQYF.